This T cell receptor (beta chain) was captured by sequencing in a study of T cell repertoires in cytomegalovirus infection. Overall study findings and caveats: Individuals carrying CMV plus the relevant HLA were identified by cumulative frequency of public TCR beta families.

This clonotype turned up a few times. Its specificity is unknown. From the reads, TCRdb called clonotypes with MiXCR, one entry per CDR3 protein. The table has around 120,000 distinct CDR3 sequences, almost 9% seen once. The CDR3 contains 14 residues. The germline CDR1 and CDR2 sequences are LNHDA and SQIVND (reference sequence). Trimming removed 8 bases from V and 1 base from J, with 14 bases in between. The clonotype originates from a human donor in good health (CMV status not recorded). Some clones in this sample may be carry-over from other donors' samples. The sequencing input was PBMCs. V usage is TRBV19 and J usage is TRBJ1-1; maybe TRBD1 (5 bases). The CDR3 here is CASEVPGRNTEAFF. The CDR3 bases are TGTGCCAGTGAGGTACCGGGGCGGAACACTGAAGCTTTCTTT.